This T cell receptor (beta chain) came from a study of beta chain features in type 1 diabetes. What was sequenced were expressed TCRB transcripts, since all of the isolated RNA had been reverse transcribed. Clones were read by immunoSEQ multiplex PCR, and TCRdb kept only the in-frame ones, dropping some. This sample has around 500,000 clones; 30% occur once, and the top ten carry almost 0.065%. Germline assignment: CDR1 MGHRA and CDR2 YSYEKL. V gave up 5 bases and J gave up 4 bases; unmatched junction bases: 12. CDR3 length: 17 amino acids. J is TRBJ2-7 and V is TRBV4-1; 12 positions match TRBD2. The sample was naive CD4+ T cells from blood. The TCR comes from a young man in good health. CDR3 bases: TGCGCCAGCAGCTATCGGACTAGCGGGGCGCCGGGGTACGAGCAGTACTTC. Translated, it gives CASSYRTSGAPGYEQYF.